The text below deals with one TCR beta chain. TCRdb redid the calling of the RT-PCR reads with MiXCR, one entry per CDR3 protein. The data hold some 540,000 distinct CDR3 sequences, with less than 25% observed a single time. This entry belongs to a study of response to subunit inactivated influenza vaccine. The CDR3 totals 12 residues. The V gene lost 1 base and the J gene lost 11 bases, with 11 bases spanning the gap. The sample was also linked to a second study, of T cells expressing NK-cell markers. In that study: With UMIs, 5'RACE template switching was used to make TCR beta cDNA. One of the eight sequenced donors was seronegative, whereas the other seven were HCMV-seropositive. Dominant NKG2C+ clonotypes accounted for roughly 1.0-7.0% of CD8+ T cells in more than 5 donors.

The chain couples TRBV12-3 or TRBV12-4 to TRBJ1-1; D gene ambiguous. The receptor was derived from a man aged 50 or older who received an inactivated influenza vaccine. This specimen consisted of CD4+ T cells sorted from PBMCs, obtained 12 days after vaccination. CDR3 DNA sequence: TGTGCCAGCAGTTTAGATGCCAAGAGGGCTTTCTTT. This sequence encodes CASSLDAKRAFF.